This TCR beta chain was found in a study of early T cells in non-severe SARS-CoV-2 infection. At least ten counts were recorded for this clonotype. This CDR3 contains 13 residues. V was shortened by 0 bases and J by 3 bases, with 9 bases between the two germline ends. The V gene's germline CDR1 is DFQATT and CDR2 SNEGSKA (reference sequence). One entry per CDR3 protein results from TCRdb running MiXCR on the 5' RACE reads. The sample holds over 90,000 distinct CDR3 sequences; approximately 14% are singletons and the top ten take over 5%. The sample comprised whole blood. The chain recombines TRBV20-1 with TRBJ2-7, with TRBD1 as a possible D gene (5 bases). This sequence originates from an adult who was a healthcare worker with PCR-confirmed SARS-CoV-2 infection or an uninfected control (not recorded which). The CDR3 region is CSAREQGDYEQYF. The CDR3 DNA sequence: TGCAGTGCTAGAGAGCAGGGCGACTACGAGCAGTACTTC.